Following are 6 T cell receptor beta chains from one sample sequenced in a study. TCRdb re-analysed the 5' RACE reads in MiXCR, keeping a single row per CDR3 protein. The sample holds some 37,000 distinct CDR3 sequences; approximately 17% are singletons and the top ten take 2.8%. Sample: naive CD4+ T cells sorted from a lymph node. Subset specified: naive CD4+ T cells, CD4+CD45RA+CD25-. These receptor sequences come from a female donor with breast cancer.

With respect to this clonotype: Being one base from a much bigger clone, this may be a read error. The chain recombines TRBV9 with TRBJ1-5; 7 nucleotides line up with TRBD1. Germline-derived CDR1 and CDR2 are SGDLS and YYNGEE. The CDR3 has 15 amino acids. This chain's CDR3 is CASSVGQGDNQLQHF. CDR3 bases: TGTGCCAGCAGCGTAGGACAGGGAGACAATCAGCTCCAGCATTTT.

For this clonotype: This likely comes from a read error, as the CDR3 has no conserved phenylalanine or tryptophan at its end. V and J are TRBV7-8 and TRBJ1-4; D is possibly TRBD1 (6 bases). CDR1 is SGHVS, CDR2 FQNEAQ, per germline. This CDR3 is built from 20 residues. Trimming took 1 base from V and 0 from J, leaving 21 bases between them. The CDR3 DNA reads as TGTGCCAGCAGCTTAGATGGGACACCCTTTACCTTTGCAACTAATGAAAAACTGTTTATT. It is translated as CASSLDGTPFTFATNEKLFI.

This clonotype was seen a handful of times. The rearrangement uses TRBV20-1 and TRBJ2-3; TRBD2 agrees at 8 bases. Germline V CDR1 and CDR2: DFQATT, SNEGSKA (reference sequence). The CDR3 is 16 amino acids. Unmatched junction bases numbered 11, after V lost 6 bases and J lost 0 bases. Written as DNA, the CDR3 is TGCAGTGCCAGGACACTTGCTAGCGGGAGCACAGATACGCAGTATTTT. Amino acids: CSARTLASGSTDTQYF.

V gene TRBV11-2 combines with J gene TRBJ1-1; D may be TRBD1 (6 bases). Germline loops: CDR1 SGHAT, CDR2 FQNNGV. The V end lost 3 bases, the J end lost 6 bases, and 20 bases lay between the germline ends. This CDR3 comprises 16 residues. The CDR3 loop reads CASSLGRGSGSPEAFF. DNA for the CDR3: TGTGCCAGCAGCTTGGGCAGGGGATCAGGATCCCCTGAAGCTTTCTTT. The complete variable domain, with remaining parts taken from reference TRBV11-2 and TRBJ1-1, reads EAGVAQSPRYKIIEKRQSVAFWCNPISGHATLYWYQQILGQGPKLLIQFQNNGVVDDSQLPKDRFSAERLKGVDSTLKIQPAKLEDSAVYLCASSLGRGSGSPEAFFGQGTRLTVV.

The V gene is TRBV7-6, the J gene TRBJ2-3, with unresolved D. This CDR3 spans 14 amino acids. V was trimmed by 1 base and J by 3 bases, leaving 8 bases between them. Germline loops: CDR1 SGHVS, CDR2 FNYEAQ. CDR3 sequence (DNA): TGTGCCAGCAGCTTAGAGAGTGGTACAGATACGCAGTATTTT. Translation gives CASSLESGTDTQYF.

The sample holds a few counts of this clonotype. The chain is built from TRBV9 and TRBJ2-1; tentative D call: TRBD2 (5 bases). Trimming pared 4 bases from V and 5 bases from J, leaving 19 bases between. Germline V gene data show CDR1 as SGDLS and CDR2 as YYNGEE. This CDR3 has 16 amino acids. CDR3 protein: CASSPPLRAAHNEQFF. Written as DNA, the CDR3 is TGTGCCAGCAGCCCGCCCCTGAGAGCGGCCCACAATGAGCAGTTCTTC.